These 21 T cell receptor beta chains were sequenced from one sample in a study of response to subunit inactivated influenza vaccine. TCRdb reanalysed the RT-PCR reads using MiXCR and keeps one entry per CDR3 protein. The sample has more than 450,000 distinct CDR3 sequences; over 9.5% are singletons. The input for sequencing was PBMCs from blood, taken on the day of vaccination. All receptors come from a man aged 50 or older who received an inactivated influenza vaccine.

This clonotype was recorded a few times. The chain links TRBV12-3 or TRBV12-4 to TRBJ2-7; no clear D gene. This CDR3 has 14 amino acids. The V end was cut by 7 bases, the J end by 2 bases, with 15 bases between. This CDR3 reads CASKPRQNTYEQYF. CDR3 sequence (DNA): TGTGCCAGCAAACCGCGGCAGAATACCTACGAGCAGTACTTC.

A few counts support this clonotype. The V call is TRBV5-1, the J call TRBJ2-2; 8 bases match TRBD1. The CDR3 runs to 16 residues. V shed 4 bases and J 1 base; nucleotides not matched to a gene: 6. CDR1 SGHRS and CDR2 YFSETQ come from the germline V gene. The CDR3 DNA is TGCGCCAGCAGCGGCGCAGGGGGCAGGAACACCGGGGAGCTGTTTTTT. It codes for CASSGAGGRNTGELFF.

The genes are TRBV20-1 and TRBJ1-6; 8 bases line up with TRBD1. Trimming removed 2 bases from V and 0 bases from J; junction bases left unmatched: 3. Germline loops: CDR1 DFQATT, CDR2 SNEGSKA (reference sequence). The CDR3 length is 16 residues. The CDR3 DNA reads as TGCAGTGCTAGAACAGGGGGGAGCTCCTATAATTCACCCCTCCACTTT. The encoded protein is CSARTGGSSYNSPLHF.

This clonotype was counted only a few times. CDR3 loop: CASSGGDAKNIQYF. The CDR3 DNA follows: TGTGCCAGCTCAGGCGGGGACGCCAAAAACATTCAGTACTTC. This chain joins TRBV18 and TRBJ2-4; D perhaps matches TRBD2 (6 bases). Germline V gene lookup returns CDR1 KGHSH and CDR2 LQKENI. The CDR3 spans 14 residues. V was cut by 5 bases and J by 1 base, with 9 bases left in between.

At least ten counts were recorded for this clonotype. The chain recombines TRBV12-3 or TRBV12-4 with TRBJ2-5; perhaps TRBD2 as D (6 bases). V lost 6 bases and J 7 bases, leaving 18 bases between the germline ends. The CDR3 sequence is 14 residues long. The CDR3 reads CASSYSEGTGTQYF. CDR3 nucleotide sequence: TGTGCCAGCAGCTACTCGGAGGGGACCGGGACCCAGTACTTC.

In this sample, this clonotype turned up once. V is TRBV12-3 or TRBV12-4 and J is TRBJ2-3; D possibly uses TRBD1 or TRBD2 (5 bases each). The CDR3 has 15 residues. V lost 4 bases, J lost 3 bases, and 14 bases lay in between. The CDR3 bases are TGTGCCAGCAGTTCTGGGGGAATTAGTACAGATACGCAGTATTTT. It codes for CASSSGGISTDTQYF.

This chain uses TRBV9 with TRBJ2-2; 8 bases are shared with TRBD2. V was pared by 0 bases and J by 1 base, with 2 bases of the junction left unmatched. Germline loops: CDR1 SGDLS, CDR2 YYNGEE. The CDR3 spans 16 residues. CDR3: CASSVAGGKNTGELFF. The CDR3 nucleotides read TGTGCCAGCAGCGTAGCGGGAGGGAAGAACACCGGGGAGCTGTTTTTT.

In its sample, this clonotype was seen many times. The rearrangement joins TRBV5-1 to TRBJ2-3, with TRBD1 matching over 8 bases. Germline CDR1 is SGHRS and CDR2 is YFSETQ. With V trimmed by 3 bases and J by 3 bases, 9 bases remained unmatched. The CDR3 runs to 16 residues. This CDR3 reads CASSYRWDRTTDTQYF. The CDR3 DNA sequence: TGCGCCAGCAGCTATCGTTGGGACAGGACAACAGATACGCAGTATTTT.

This clonotype was seen a few times. J is TRBJ2-3 and V is TRBV20-1, with 10 bases identical to TRBD2. V lost 0 bases to trimming and J lost 6 bases; unmatched junction nucleotides: 15. CDR3 size: 18 residues. Germline-derived CDR1 and CDR2 are DFQATT and SNEGSKA (reference sequence). The CDR3 loop is CSARDFLRASGRWDTQYF. The CDR3 region has the DNA TGCAGTGCTAGAGATTTTTTACGGGCTAGCGGGAGATGGGATACGCAGTATTTT.

This clonotype has a single count. A read error may explain this, as a much larger clone is one base away. The J gene is TRBJ1-2, the V gene TRBV15; D is unclear. Per the germline V gene, CDR1 is LNHNV and CDR2 is YYDKDF (reference sequence). The CDR3 loop spans 13 amino acids. The CDR3, as DNA: TGTGCCACCAGCGGAGATAGGACGGGAGGCTACACCTTC. Translating it yields CATSGDRTGGYTF.

This clonotype was found a few times. The chain combines TRBV6-1 with TRBJ1-2; D is uncertain. Germline loops: CDR1 MNHNS, CDR2 SASEGT. V was cut by 6 bases and J by 7 bases, with 15 bases left in between. The CDR3 runs to 13 residues. The CDR3 reads CASRKDRRGGYTF. The CDR3 coding sequence is TGTGCCAGCAGGAAGGACCGCCGGGGTGGCTACACCTTC.

This clonotype was found many times. This chain uses TRBV25-1 with TRBJ2-3; D is possibly TRBD2 (6 bases). Trimming took 2 bases from V and 9 from J, leaving 18 bases between them. Germline CDR1 and CDR2: MGHDK and SYGVNS. This CDR3 spans 15 amino acids. CDR3 region: CASSEGEVSLYTQYF. CDR3 nucleotide sequence: TGTGCCAGCAGTGAAGGGGAGGTTAGTCTGTACACGCAGTATTTT.

A note on this clonotype: At one boundary the junction diverges from the germline segment, which might be a read error. V and J are TRBV12-5 and TRBJ2-7; 11 nucleotides agree with TRBD2. The CDR3 runs to 14 residues. From germline, CDR1 is LGHNT and CDR2 FRNRAP. The DNA of the CDR3 is TGTGCTAGAGGTTTTACTAGCGGGAGCTACGAGCAGTACTTC. Encoded protein: CARGFTSGSYEQYF.

In this sample, this clonotype turned up a few times. V gene TRBV5-1 combines with J gene TRBJ2-1; D not resolved. Per germline, CDR1 SGHRS and CDR2 YFSETQ. The CDR3 contains 13 residues. V was pared by 4 bases and J by 7 bases, with 12 bases between. DNA of the CDR3: TGCGCCAGCAGCAAGGAGAACACTAATGAGCAGTTCTTC. Translating it yields CASSKENTNEQFF.

The chain's CDR3 is CASSRLAGGRASTDTQYF. The CDR3 DNA is TGCGCCAGCAGTCGACTAGCGGGGGGGAGAGCTAGCACAGATACGCAGTATTTT. The chain combines TRBV5-1 with TRBJ2-3; TRBD2 aligns across 14 bases. V gave up 5 bases and J gave up 0 bases; unmatched junction bases: 8. Germline values: CDR1 SGHRS, CDR2 YFSETQ. CDR3 length: 18 amino acids.

This clonotype was observed many times. The J gene is TRBJ2-1, the V gene TRBV20-1, with 8 bases matching TRBD2. The CDR3 spans 14 residues. CDR1 DFQATT and CDR2 SNEGSKA come from the germline V gene (reference sequence). With 2 bases clipped from V and 4 bases from J, the junction kept 4 bases outside the gene matches. CDR3 sequence: CSARIAGKYNEQFF. The CDR3, as DNA: TGCAGTGCTAGAATAGCGGGAAAATACAATGAGCAGTTCTTC.

The rearrangement links TRBV7-8 to TRBJ2-7, with D perhaps given as TRBD1 or TRBD2 (5 bases each). This CDR3 contains 14 residues. Germline V gene sequence: CDR1 SGHVS, CDR2 FQNEAQ. V shed 4 bases and J shed 9 bases, with 19 bases lying between them. CDR3 bases: TGTGCCAGCAGCTCTCGCAACGCCCAGAGGGGGCAGTACTTC. As protein: CASSSRNAQRGQYF.

J is TRBJ2-7 and V is TRBV4-2, with 11 positions matching TRBD1. Germline V lookup: CDR1 LGHNA, CDR2 YNFKEQ. V shed 0 bases, J shed 3 bases, and the junction held 7 bases outside the gene matches. The CDR3 is 17 residues long. This CDR3 is CASSQEAYGTGGYEQYF. CDR3 nucleotides: TGTGCCAGCAGCCAAGAAGCCTACGGGACAGGGGGCTACGAGCAGTACTTC.

This clonotype was seen more than once but under ten times. The chain is built from TRBV29-1 and TRBJ2-7, with 9 bases identical to TRBD1. CDR1 is SQVTM and CDR2 is ANQGSEA in the germline V gene. V lost 6 bases and J lost 2; bases outside the gene matches: 5. The CDR3 is 13 residues long. The CDR3 DNA is TGCAGCGTCGGACAGGGGTGGACCTACGAGCAGTACTTC. This sequence encodes CSVGQGWTYEQYF.

This clonotype has only a few counts. The V call is TRBV5-6, the J call TRBJ2-2; weak D call: TRBD2 (6 bases). V dropped 4 bases and J dropped 1 base, with 14 bases sitting between them. The CDR3 has 16 amino acids. Germline CDR1 SGHDT, CDR2 YYEEEE. The CDR3 loop is CASSRGTGVNTGELFF. The CDR3, as DNA: TGTGCCAGCAGCCGGGGTACGGGGGTGAACACCGGGGAGCTGTTTTTT.

This clonotype was seen only a few times. The chain employs TRBV10-3 and TRBJ2-2; D might be TRBD1 (5 bases). The CDR3 runs to 15 residues. Germline V gene sequence: CDR1 ENHRY, CDR2 SYGVKD. Between the trimmed V and J ends, which lost 6 bases and 3 bases, there was a span of 14 bases. Written as DNA, the CDR3 is TGTGCCATCAGCCCCCGTCAAGGGGACACCGGGGAGCTGTTTTTT. It encodes CAISPRQGDTGELFF.